The 5 T cell receptor beta chains below come from one sample, sequenced in a study of identical twins. TCRdb fed the 5' RACE reads into MiXCR, producing one record per CDR3 protein. This sample has about 720,000 distinct CDR3 sequences, with less than 10% found just once. These data also featured in a second study, about yellow fever vaccine responses in identical twins.

The material sequenced was PBMCs. All receptors come from a woman aged 18-35 years in good health.

This clonotype has a handful of counts. This chain links TRBV10-3 with TRBJ2-1, with D perhaps matching TRBD2 (5 bases). Germline V CDR1 and CDR2: ENHRY, SYGVKD. V lost 4 bases to trimming and J lost 5 bases, with 18 bases between them. The CDR3 is 16 amino acids. Written as DNA, the CDR3 is TGTGCCATCAGTGCCGCGGGCACCCGTTATGACAATGAGCAGTTCTTC. Translating it yields CAISAAGTRYDNEQFF.

The genes are TRBV5-4 and TRBJ2-1; 7 bases agree with TRBD2. Per germline, CDR1 SGHNT and CDR2 YYREEE (reference sequence). The CDR3 runs to 15 residues. The V gene end was trimmed by 1 base and the J gene end by 8 bases; junction bases not matched to a gene: 9. The CDR3 sequence: CASSLLSWGGDEQFF. CDR3 DNA sequence: TGTGCCAGCAGCTTGTTAAGCTGGGGGGGTGATGAGCAGTTCTTC.

This clonotype was counted between two and nine times. V gene TRBV24-1 combines with J gene TRBJ2-1, with TRBD2 matching over 8 bases. The trim removed 0 bases at V and 6 bases at J, leaving 3 bases unmatched. Per the germline V gene, CDR1 is KGHDR and CDR2 is SFDVKD. This CDR3 is built from 15 residues. This chain's CDR3 is CATSDLTGGPNEQFF. The CDR3 DNA is TGTGCCACCAGTGATTTGACGGGAGGGCCCAATGAGCAGTTCTTC.

This clonotype was seen ten or more times. The gene calls are TRBV6-1 and TRBJ2-5; D ambiguous. The CDR3 consists of 12 residues. CDR1 and CDR2 (germline): MNHNS, SASEGT. The V end lost 7 bases, the J end lost 1 base, and 7 bases lay between the germline ends. The CDR3 loop is CASTPGQETQYF. CDR3 nucleotide sequence: TGTGCCAGCACCCCAGGCCAAGAGACCCAGTACTTC.

This clonotype showed up many times. The rearrangement uses TRBV10-3 and TRBJ1-3; D not resolved. This CDR3 spans 13 amino acids. Germline V lookup: CDR1 ENHRY, CDR2 SYGVKD. V was clipped by 5 bases and J by 1 base, with 6 bases between them. CDR3 coding DNA: TGTGCCATCAGTCTTCCATCTGGAAACACCATATATTTT. It yields the protein CAISLPSGNTIYF.